This TCR beta chain originates from a study of shared clonotypes between healthy human individuals. Study results and caveats: Non-shared clonotypes showed lower generation probabilities than clonotypes common to all four donors.

Comments on this clone: The antigen is undetermined. Other nucleotide sequences in the sample specify the same CDR3.

This CDR3 region has 14 residues. V lost 3 bases, J lost 1 base, and 6 bases lay in between. Germline lookup yields CDR1 KGHSH and CDR2 LQKENI. Generated by immunoSEQ multiplex PCR, the TCRdb table keeps only in-frame clones and is missing some. In the table there are 2,100,000 or so clones, approximately 95% of which are singletons. The chain employs TRBV18 and TRBJ2-2, with D uncertain. The sequence was collected from a man younger than 35 in good health. The sequencing input was naive CD4+ T cells sorted from blood. The subset: CD45RA+ positively selected. CDR3 loop: CASSPDRNTGELFF. CDR3 bases: TGTGCCAGCTCACCGGACCGGAACACCGGGGAGCTGTTTTTT.